A single sample is the source of the 21 T cell receptor beta chains below, sequenced in a study of control samples from healthy donors and cancer patients. Libraries were prepared by immunoSEQ multiplex PCR; TCRdb keeps only in-frame clonotypes and omits some of them. The sample includes around 250,000 clones, approximately 80% seen only once; the top ten take roughly 13%. The source material was PBMCs. These receptors were obtained from a woman between 55 and 75 years old with lung cancer.

The J gene is TRBJ2-7, the V gene TRBV5-1, with D perhaps given as TRBD1 or TRBD2 (5 bases each). There are 13 residues in the CDR3. Germline assignment: CDR1 SGHRS and CDR2 YFSETQ. Trimming stripped 4 bases from V and 0 bases from J, with 8 bases between. CDR3 nucleotide sequence: TGCGCCAGCAGCGAGGGGAGCTCCTACGAGCAGTACTTC. Amino acid sequence: CASSEGSSYEQYF.

The genes are TRBV5-1 and TRBJ2-5; D is uncertain. V shed 7 bases and J shed 4 bases, with 20 bases lying between them. The germline CDR1 and CDR2 sequences are SGHRS and YFSETQ. There are 15 residues in the CDR3. CDR3 nucleotide sequence: TGCGCCAGCCTATATACTCCGACCAACCTAGAGACCCAGTACTTC. Protein sequence: CASLYTPTNLETQYF.

The chain links TRBV27 to TRBJ1-5; D not resolved. Between the trimmed V and J ends, which lost 6 bases and 3 bases, there was a span of 9 bases. The CDR3 has 13 amino acids. Germline loops: CDR1 MNHEY, CDR2 SMNVEV (reference sequence). This chain's CDR3 is CASSPTFNQPQHF. The CDR3 coding sequence is TGTGCCAGCAGCCCGACCTTCAATCAGCCCCAGCATTTT.

A word on this clone: At one boundary the junction diverges from the germline segment, which might be a read error. This chain uses TRBV7-7 with TRBJ2-3; 13 bases map to TRBD2. Germline assignment: CDR1 SSHAT and CDR2 FNYEAQ (reference sequence). The CDR3 runs 15 residues. Here the CDR3 reads CASSRLAGGLDTQYF. Written as DNA, the CDR3 is TGTGCTAGCAGCAGACTAGCGGGGGGTTTGGATACGCAGTATTTT.

The genes are TRBV25-1 and TRBJ2-7; TRBD2 aligns across 7 bases. V lost 1 base and J lost 5; bases outside the gene matches: 8. This CDR3 region has 15 residues. The germline gives CDR1 MGHDK, CDR2 SYGVNS. The CDR3 protein is CASSEWEGTGDEQYF. For the CDR3, the DNA is TGTGCCAGCAGTGAATGGGAGGGCACCGGCGACGAGCAGTACTTC.

Note on this clone: At one end, the junction sequence differs from germline, possibly due to a read error. The chain carries TRBV11-2 and TRBJ2-7; 9 bases fit TRBD1. CDR3 length: 14 residues. The germline V gene has CDR1 SGHAT and CDR2 FQNNGV. CDR3 sequence (DNA): TGTGCCAGCAGTCGGGACAGGGCCTCCCACGAGCAGTACTTC. As protein: CASSRDRASHEQYF.

This sequence joins TRBV28 and TRBJ1-1, with D unclear. Per germline, CDR1 MDHEN and CDR2 SYDVKM. V lost 5 bases and J 4 bases, leaving 14 bases between the germline ends. The CDR3 extends over 14 amino acids. The CDR3 here is CASSKRPEVTEAFF. CDR3 bases: TGTGCCAGCAGTAAGCGCCCGGAGGTCACTGAAGCTTTCTTT. The entire variable domain, with the rest obtained from reference TRBV28 and TRBJ1-1, is as follows: DVKVTQSSRYLVKRTGEKVFLECVQDMDHENMFWYRQDPGLGLRLIYFSYDVKMKEKGDIPEGYSVSREKKERFSLILESASTNQTSMYLCASSKRPEVTEAFFGQGTRLTVV.

The chain employs TRBV29-1 and TRBJ2-5; D remains unclear. The CDR3 is 13 residues long. The ends were cut back, 6 bases at V and 6 bases at J, with 17 bases in the middle. CDR1 and CDR2 (germline): SQVTM, ANQGSEA. This CDR3 is CSVDGFSEKTQYF. As DNA, the CDR3 is TGCAGCGTGGACGGATTCAGCGAAAAGACCCAGTACTTC.

J is TRBJ1-5 and V is TRBV20-1; D may be TRBD1 (5 bases). V shed 3 bases and J shed 5 bases, with 11 bases lying between them. Germline-derived CDR1 and CDR2 are DFQATT and SNEGSKA (reference sequence). The length of the CDR3 is 13 residues. The CDR3 sequence: CSASRDRDQPQHF. As DNA, the CDR3 is TGCAGTGCTAGTAGAGACAGAGATCAGCCCCAGCATTTT.

The rearrangement links TRBV6-5 to TRBJ1-2; no definite D call. V was pared by 4 bases and J by 8 bases, with 14 bases between. CDR1 is MNHEY and CDR2 is SVGAGI in the germline V gene. This CDR3 has 13 residues. The CDR3 DNA sequence: TGTGCCAGCAGTTCCACCGACGTCGGGGGCTACACCTTC. Translation gives CASSSTDVGGYTF.

This chain connects TRBV2 to TRBJ1-1; D ambiguous. Germline values: CDR1 SNHLY, CDR2 FYNNEI. The CDR3 sequence is 13 residues long. V lost 4 bases and J 2 bases, leaving 8 bases between the germline ends. DNA for the CDR3: TGTGCCAGCAGTGCACAATTTAACACTGAAGCTTTCTTT. The encoded protein is CASSAQFNTEAFF. The whole variable domain, remainder taken from reference TRBV2 and TRBJ1-1, is EPEVTQTPSHQVTQMGQEVILRCVPISNHLYFYWYRQILGQKVEFLVSFYNNEISEKSEIFDDQFSVERPDGSNFTLKIRSTKLEDSAMYFCASSAQFNTEAFFGQGTRLTVV.

The chain is built from TRBV9 and TRBJ2-1; 7 bases are shared with TRBD1. V gave up 0 bases and J gave up 7 bases; unmatched junction bases: 4. This CDR3 contains 14 residues. Per the germline V gene, CDR1 is SGDLS and CDR2 is YYNGEE. The CDR3 sequence is CASSVGTGGNEQFF. In nucleotides, the CDR3 is TGTGCCAGCAGCGTAGGGACAGGAGGAAATGAGCAGTTCTTC.

This sequence joins TRBV6-5 and TRBJ2-5, with D perhaps matching TRBD2 (7 bases). Germline assignment: CDR1 MNHEY and CDR2 SVGAGI. V was trimmed by 5 bases and J by 5 bases, leaving 18 bases between them. This CDR3 contains 15 residues. In nucleotides, the CDR3 is TGTGCCAGCAGTCCCGTCGGGGGGCGCGGGGAGACCCAGTACTTC. This gives the protein CASSPVGGRGETQYF.

The V call is TRBV9, the J call TRBJ2-3; the match to TRBD2 covers 13 bases. V lost 7 bases and J lost 4; bases outside the gene matches: 18. CDR1 and CDR2 (germline): SGDLS, YYNGEE. CDR3 length equals 19 residues. The CDR3 sequence: CASGDNPGLAGESADTQYF. The CDR3 nucleotides are TGTGCCAGCGGAGACAATCCAGGACTAGCGGGGGAATCAGCAGATACGCAGTATTTT.

The V gene is TRBV2, the J gene TRBJ2-2; D is undetermined. Germline lookup yields CDR1 SNHLY and CDR2 FYNNEI. V lost 5 bases and J lost 5, with 12 bases in between. The CDR3 length is 14 residues. Here the CDR3 reads CASSRDWITGELFF. CDR3 in DNA: TGTGCCAGCAGTAGGGATTGGATAACCGGGGAGCTGTTTTTT.

This clone was seen only once. V usage is TRBV9 and J usage is TRBJ2-1; no reliable D call. The V end was cut by 3 bases, the J end by 2 bases, with 15 bases between. CDR1 and CDR2 from the germline V gene are SGDLS and YYNGEE. The CDR3 totals 16 residues. The CDR3 loop is CASSARTLSTYNEQFF. The CDR3 DNA reads as TGTGCCAGCAGCGCCCGCACGCTTAGTACCTACAATGAGCAGTTCTTC.

The chain has TRBV6-5 and TRBJ2-7; TRBD2 aligns across 8 bases. Germline CDR1 reads MNHEY; CDR2 reads SVGAGI. The trim removed 6 bases at V and 2 bases at J, leaving 6 bases unmatched. This CDR3 has 14 amino acids. CDR3 residues: CASRTGGAPYEQYF. The CDR3 coding sequence is TGTGCCAGCAGGACGGGGGGGGCTCCCTACGAGCAGTACTTC.

The V gene is TRBV11-2, the J gene TRBJ1-1; possibly TRBD1 for D (6 bases). The CDR3 spans 16 residues. Trimming pared 5 bases from V and 4 bases from J, leaving 20 bases between. CDR1 and CDR2 (germline): SGHAT, FQNNGV. CDR3 nucleotide sequence: TGTGCCAGCAGCAGCCGGCGCACAGGGAGCGGCACTGAAGCTTTCTTT. Translated, it gives CASSSRRTGSGTEAFF.

This clone appeared a few times. The V gene is TRBV7-3, the J gene TRBJ2-5, with D possibly matching TRBD1 (6 bases). V lost 3 bases to trimming and J lost 7 bases, with 12 bases between them. The germline V gene encodes CDR1 SGHTA and CDR2 FQGTGA. The CDR3 has 13 amino acids. The CDR3 sequence is CASSFSSRGTQYF. As DNA, the CDR3 is TGTGCCAGCAGCTTTAGTAGCAGGGGGACCCAGTACTTC.

The rearrangement links TRBV5-8 to TRBJ2-3; 8 bases match TRBD2. V dropped 0 bases and J dropped 2; count of bases not matched to a gene: 2. CDR1 and CDR2 from the germline V gene are SGHTS and YDEGEE. The CDR3 sequence is 15 residues long. In DNA, the CDR3 is TGTGCCAGCAGCTTGGGCGGGGGGATCACAGATACGCAGTATTTT. Protein sequence: CASSLGGGITDTQYF.

The V call is TRBV5-1, the J call TRBJ2-1, with D maybe TRBD1 (5 bases). In germline, CDR1 is SGHRS, CDR2 YFSETQ. V was pared by 0 bases and J by 2 bases, with 9 bases between. The CDR3 runs 15 residues. The CDR3 DNA reads TGCGCCAGCAGCTTGGGGGGCCCCGCCTACAATGAGCAGTTCTTC. Its protein product is CASSLGGPAYNEQFF.